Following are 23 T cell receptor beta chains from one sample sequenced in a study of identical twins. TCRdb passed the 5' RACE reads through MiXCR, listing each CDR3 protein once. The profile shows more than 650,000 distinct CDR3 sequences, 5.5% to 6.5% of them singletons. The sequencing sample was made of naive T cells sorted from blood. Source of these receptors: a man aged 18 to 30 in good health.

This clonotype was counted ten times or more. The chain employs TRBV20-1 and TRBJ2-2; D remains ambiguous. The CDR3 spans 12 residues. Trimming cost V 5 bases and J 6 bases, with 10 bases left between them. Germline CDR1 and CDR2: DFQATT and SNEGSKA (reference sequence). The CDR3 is CSASRVSGELFF. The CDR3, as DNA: TGCAGTGCTTCAAGGGTATCCGGGGAGCTGTTTTTT.

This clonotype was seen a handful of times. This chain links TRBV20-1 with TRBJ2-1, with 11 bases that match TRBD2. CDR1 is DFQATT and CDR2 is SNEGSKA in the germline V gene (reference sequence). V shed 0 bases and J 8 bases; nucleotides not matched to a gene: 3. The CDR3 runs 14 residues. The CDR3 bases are TGCAGTGCTAGAGAGACTAGCGGGATCTATGAGCAGTTCTTC. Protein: CSARETSGIYEQFF.

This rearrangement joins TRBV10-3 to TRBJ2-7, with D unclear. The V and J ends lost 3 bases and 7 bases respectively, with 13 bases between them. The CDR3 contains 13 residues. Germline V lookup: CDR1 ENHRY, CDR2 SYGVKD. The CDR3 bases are TGTGCCATCAGTGACGAGGTTCTGAGGGAGCAGTACTTC. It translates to CAISDEVLREQYF.

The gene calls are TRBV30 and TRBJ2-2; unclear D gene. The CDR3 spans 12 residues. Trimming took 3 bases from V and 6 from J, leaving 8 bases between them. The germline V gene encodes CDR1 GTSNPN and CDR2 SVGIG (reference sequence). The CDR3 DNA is TGTGCCTGGAGGCGTCCGGCCGGGGAGCTGTTTTTT. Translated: CAWRRPAGELFF.

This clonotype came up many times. The CDR3 spells CASSPWTGGDTGELFF. DNA for the CDR3: TGTGCCAGCAGTCCTTGGACAGGGGGCGACACCGGGGAGCTGTTTTTT. The chain couples TRBV27 to TRBJ2-2, with 11 positions matching TRBD1. The trim removed 5 bases at V and 3 bases at J, leaving 5 bases unmatched. The CDR3 spans 16 residues. CDR1 is MNHEY and CDR2 is SMNVEV in the germline V gene (reference sequence).

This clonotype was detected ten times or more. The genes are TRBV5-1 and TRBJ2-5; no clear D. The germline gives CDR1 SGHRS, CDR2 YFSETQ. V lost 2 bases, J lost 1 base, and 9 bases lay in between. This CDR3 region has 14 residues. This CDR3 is CASSFGEVQETQYF. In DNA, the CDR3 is TGCGCCAGCAGCTTTGGGGAAGTCCAAGAGACCCAGTACTTC.

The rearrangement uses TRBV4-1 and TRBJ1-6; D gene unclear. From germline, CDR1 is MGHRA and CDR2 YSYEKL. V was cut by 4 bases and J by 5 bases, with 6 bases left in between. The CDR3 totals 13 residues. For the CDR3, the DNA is TGCGCCAGCAGCCCTAGGGATAATTCACCCCTCCACTTT. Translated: CASSPRDNSPLHF.

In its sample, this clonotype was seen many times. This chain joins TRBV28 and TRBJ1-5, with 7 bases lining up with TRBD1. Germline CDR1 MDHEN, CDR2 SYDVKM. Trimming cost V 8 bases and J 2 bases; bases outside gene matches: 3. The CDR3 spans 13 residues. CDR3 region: CASYDRGNQPQHF. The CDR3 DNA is TGTGCCAGCTATGACAGGGGCAATCAGCCCCAGCATTTT. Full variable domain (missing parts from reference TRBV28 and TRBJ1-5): DVKVTQSSRYLVKRTGEKVFLECVQDMDHENMFWYRQDPGLGLRLIYFSYDVKMKEKGDIPEGYSVSREKKERFSLILESASTNQTSMYLCASYDRGNQPQHFGDGTRLSIL.

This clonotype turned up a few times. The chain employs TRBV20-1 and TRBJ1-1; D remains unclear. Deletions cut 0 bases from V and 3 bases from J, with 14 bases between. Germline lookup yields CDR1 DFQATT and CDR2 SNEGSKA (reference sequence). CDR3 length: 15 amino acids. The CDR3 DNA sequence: TGCAGTGCTAGAGATCTCCCCCTAGCCCACACTGAAGCTTTCTTT. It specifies CSARDLPLAHTEAFF.

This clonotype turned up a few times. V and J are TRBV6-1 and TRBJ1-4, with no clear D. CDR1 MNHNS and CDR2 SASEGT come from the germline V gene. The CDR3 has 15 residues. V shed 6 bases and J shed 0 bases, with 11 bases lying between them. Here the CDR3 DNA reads TGTGCCAGCAGAGAAATGTTTGCAACTAATGAAAAACTGTTTTTT. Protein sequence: CASREMFATNEKLFF.

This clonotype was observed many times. This CDR3 is CASSLLLALNNEQFF. CDR3 DNA sequence: TGTGCCAGCAGCTTATTGCTAGCGCTAAACAATGAGCAGTTCTTC. This chain uses TRBV7-2 with TRBJ2-1; D is perhaps TRBD2 (6 bases). The CDR3 is made up of 15 amino acids. V was trimmed by 2 bases and J by 5 bases, leaving 13 bases between them. The germline V gene encodes CDR1 SGHTA and CDR2 FQGNSA. The full variable domain, rest sourced from reference TRBV7-2 and TRBJ2-1, is GAGVSQSPSNKVTEKGKDVELRCDPISGHTALYWYRQSLGQGLEFLIYFQGNSAPDKSGLPSDRFSAERTGGSVSTLTIQRTQQEDSAVYLCASSLLLALNNEQFFGPGTRLTVL.

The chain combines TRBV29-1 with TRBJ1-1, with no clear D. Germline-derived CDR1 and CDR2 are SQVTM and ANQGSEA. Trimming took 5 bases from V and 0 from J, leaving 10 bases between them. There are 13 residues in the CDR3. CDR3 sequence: CSVNNLMNTEAFF. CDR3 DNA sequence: TGCAGCGTTAATAATTTGATGAACACTGAAGCTTTCTTT.

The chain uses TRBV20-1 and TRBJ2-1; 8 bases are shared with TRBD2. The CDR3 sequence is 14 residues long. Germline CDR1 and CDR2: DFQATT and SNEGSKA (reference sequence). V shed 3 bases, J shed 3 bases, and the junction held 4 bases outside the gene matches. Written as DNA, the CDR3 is TGCAGTGCTAGCGGGCGGGAGGTCTACAATGAGCAGTTCTTC. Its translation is CSASGREVYNEQFF.

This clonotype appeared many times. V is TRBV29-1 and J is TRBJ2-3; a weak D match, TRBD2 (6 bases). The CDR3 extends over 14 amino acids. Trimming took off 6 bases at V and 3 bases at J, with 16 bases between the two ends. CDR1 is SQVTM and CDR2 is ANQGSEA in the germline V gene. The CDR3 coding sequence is TGCAGCGTCGCTGGGGGGAGCGGGACAGATACGCAGTATTTT. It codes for CSVAGGSGTDTQYF.

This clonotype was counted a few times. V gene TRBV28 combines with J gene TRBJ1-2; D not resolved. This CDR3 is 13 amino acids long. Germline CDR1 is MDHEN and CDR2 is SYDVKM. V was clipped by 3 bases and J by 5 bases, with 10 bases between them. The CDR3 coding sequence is TGTGCCAGCAGTTTTCAGGTCCAGTATGGCTACACCTTC. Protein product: CASSFQVQYGYTF.

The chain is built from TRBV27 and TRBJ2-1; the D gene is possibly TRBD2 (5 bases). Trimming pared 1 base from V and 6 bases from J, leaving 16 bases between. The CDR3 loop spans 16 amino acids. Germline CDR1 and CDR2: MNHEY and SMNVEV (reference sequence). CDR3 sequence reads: CASSLFRGRYVNEQFF. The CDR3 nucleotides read TGTGCCAGCAGTTTATTTAGAGGGAGATATGTCAATGAGCAGTTCTTC.

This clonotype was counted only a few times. This CDR3 reads CASSSPQGAQREQFF. The CDR3 DNA reads as TGCGCCAGCAGCTCCCCACAGGGGGCTCAACGTGAGCAGTTCTTC. The chain combines TRBV5-1 with TRBJ2-1, with 9 bases fitting TRBD1. This CDR3 contains 15 residues. V gave up 3 bases and J gave up 9 bases; unmatched junction bases: 10. The germline CDR1 and CDR2 sequences are SGHRS and YFSETQ.

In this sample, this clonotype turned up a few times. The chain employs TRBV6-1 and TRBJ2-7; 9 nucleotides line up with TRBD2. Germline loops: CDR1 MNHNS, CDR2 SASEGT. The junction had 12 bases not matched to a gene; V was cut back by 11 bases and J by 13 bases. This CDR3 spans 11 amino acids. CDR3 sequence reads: CAPTSGSKRYV. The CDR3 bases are TGTGCCCCGACTAGCGGCTCTAAGCGCTACGTC.

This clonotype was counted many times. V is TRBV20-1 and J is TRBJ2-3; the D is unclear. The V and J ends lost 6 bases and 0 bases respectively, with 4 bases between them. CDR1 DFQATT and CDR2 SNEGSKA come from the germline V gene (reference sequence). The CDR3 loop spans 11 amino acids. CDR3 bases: TGCAGTGCCTTTAGCACAGATACGCAGTATTTT. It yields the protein CSAFSTDTQYF.

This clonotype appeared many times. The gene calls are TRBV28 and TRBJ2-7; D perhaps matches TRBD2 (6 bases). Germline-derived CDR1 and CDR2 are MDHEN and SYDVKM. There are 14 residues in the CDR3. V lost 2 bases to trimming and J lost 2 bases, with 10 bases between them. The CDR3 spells CASSLRDSTYEQYF. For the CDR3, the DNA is TGTGCCAGCAGTTTACGGGACTCGACCTACGAGCAGTACTTC.

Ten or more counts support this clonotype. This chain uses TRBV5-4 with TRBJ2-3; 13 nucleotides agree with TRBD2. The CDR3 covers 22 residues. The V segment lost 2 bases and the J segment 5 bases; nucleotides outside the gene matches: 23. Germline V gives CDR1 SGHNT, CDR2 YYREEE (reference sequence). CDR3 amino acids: CASSFQVSGTSGMDHWGDTQYF. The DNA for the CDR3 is TGTGCCAGCAGCTTCCAAGTCTCCGGGACTAGCGGGATGGATCATTGGGGAGATACGCAGTATTTT.

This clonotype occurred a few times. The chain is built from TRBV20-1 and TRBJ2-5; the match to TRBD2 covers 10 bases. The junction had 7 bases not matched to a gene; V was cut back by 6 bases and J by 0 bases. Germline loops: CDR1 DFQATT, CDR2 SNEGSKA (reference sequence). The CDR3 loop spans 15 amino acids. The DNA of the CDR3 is TGCAGTGCCCAAGCGGGAGGGTCATACCAAGAGACCCAGTACTTC. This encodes CSAQAGGSYQETQYF.

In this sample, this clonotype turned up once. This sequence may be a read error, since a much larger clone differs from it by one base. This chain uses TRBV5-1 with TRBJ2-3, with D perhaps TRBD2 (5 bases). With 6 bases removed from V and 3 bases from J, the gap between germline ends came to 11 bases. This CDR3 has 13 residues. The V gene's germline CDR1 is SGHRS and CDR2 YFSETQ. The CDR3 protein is CASKVGETDTQYF. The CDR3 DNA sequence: TGCGCCAGCAAAGTCGGGGAGACAGATACGCAGTATTTT.